The 5 T cell receptor beta chains below were found in one sample sequenced in a study of shared clonotypes between healthy human individuals. Using immunoSEQ multiplex PCR, the repertoire was profiled, and TCRdb retains in-frame clones only, with some absent. The table has roughly 1 million clones, about 75% seen once. The sample taken for sequencing was memory CD4+ T cells sorted from blood. The subset was: CD45RA-negative fraction. Source of these receptors: a man aged 18 to 29 in good health.

In this sample, this clone turned up once. The rearrangement joins TRBV7-9 to TRBJ1-1, with 7 bases fitting TRBD1. V was pared by 1 base and J by 7 bases, with 6 bases of the junction left unmatched. CDR1 is SEHNR, CDR2 FQNEAQ, per germline (reference sequence). The CDR3 is made up of 14 amino acids. CDR3 residues: CASSLDRGGSEAFF. CDR3 coding DNA: TGTGCCAGCAGCTTAGACAGGGGTGGAAGTGAAGCTTTCTTT.

The CDR3 DNA is TGCAGCGTAAGACAGGGGAAGGTAGATACGCAGTATTTT. Translating gives CSVRQGKVDTQYF. The rearrangement uses TRBV29-1 and TRBJ2-3; 8 bases line up with TRBD1. The CDR3 sequence is 13 residues long. The V gene's germline CDR1 is SQVTM and CDR2 ANQGSEA. After removal of 6 bases from V and 5 bases from J, the junction contained 7 bases not matched to a gene.

This sequence joins TRBV7-2 and TRBJ1-3, with no clear D. The CDR3 length is 17 residues. Per germline, CDR1 SGHTA and CDR2 FQGNSA. V gave up 5 bases and J gave up 0 bases, with 17 bases separating them. The CDR3, as DNA: TGTGCCAGCAGCGCCACAACCGGCCGGGGCTCTGGAAACACCATATATTTT. Amino acid sequence: CASSATTGRGSGNTIYF.

This clone was picked up one time. The chain has TRBV30 and TRBJ2-1, with D perhaps TRBD1 (6 bases). CDR1 is GTSNPN and CDR2 is SVGIG in the germline V gene (reference sequence). The CDR3 totals 13 residues. V was cut by 3 bases and J by 6 bases, with 12 bases left in between. The CDR3 here is CAWSLQGRNEQFF. In DNA form, the CDR3 reads TGTGCCTGGAGCCTCCAGGGGCGCAATGAGCAGTTCTTC.

The chain has TRBV7-2 and TRBJ1-6, with TRBD1 as a possible D gene (5 bases). Trimming removed 3 bases at V and 8 bases at J, with 8 bases between. The germline V gene encodes CDR1 SGHTA and CDR2 FQGNSA. The CDR3 contains 13 residues. The CDR3 loop reads CASSFVRDSPLHF. CDR3 DNA: TGTGCCAGCAGCTTTGTCAGGGATTCACCCCTCCACTTT.